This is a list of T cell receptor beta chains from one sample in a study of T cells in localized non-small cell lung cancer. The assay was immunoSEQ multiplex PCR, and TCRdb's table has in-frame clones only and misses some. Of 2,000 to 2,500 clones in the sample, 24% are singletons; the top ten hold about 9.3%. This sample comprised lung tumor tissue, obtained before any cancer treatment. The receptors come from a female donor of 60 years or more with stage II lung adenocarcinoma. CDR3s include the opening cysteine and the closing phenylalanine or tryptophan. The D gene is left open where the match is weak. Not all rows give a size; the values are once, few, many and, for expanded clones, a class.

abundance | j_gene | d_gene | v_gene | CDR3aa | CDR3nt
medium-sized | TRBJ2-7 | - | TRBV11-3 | CASSPFPRPSPEQYF | TGTGCCAGCAGCCCTTTTCCGCGGCCGTCGCCCGAGCAGTACTTC
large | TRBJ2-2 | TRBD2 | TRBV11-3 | CASSLSLAATGELFF | TGTGCCAGCAGCTTGTCACTAGCGGCCACCGGGGAGCTGTTTTTT
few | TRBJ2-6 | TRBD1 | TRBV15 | CATSGPKWGTGVSGANVLTF | TGTGCCACCAGCGGGCCTAAGTGGGGGACAGGGGTATCTGGGGCCAACGTCCTGACTTTC
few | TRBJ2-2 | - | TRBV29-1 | CSVDAGSNTGELFF | TGCAGCGTTGATGCGGGATCGAACACCGGGGAGCTGTTTTTT
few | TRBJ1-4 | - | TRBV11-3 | CASSLLGQINEKLFF | TGTGCCAGCAGCTTACTAGGGCAGATAAATGAAAAACTGTTTTTT
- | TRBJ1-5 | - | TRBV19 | CASSHQGTQPQHF | TGTGCCAGTAGCCATCAGGGAACTCAGCCCCAGCATTTT
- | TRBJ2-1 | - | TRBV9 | CASSVGAVSLHNEQFF | TGTGCCAGCAGCGTGGGGGCAGTATCTTTGCACAATGAGCAGTTCTTC
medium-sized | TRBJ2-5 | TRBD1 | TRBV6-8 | CASSYDSGGETQYF | TGTGCCAGCAGTTACGACTCAGGGGGAGAGACCCAGTACTTC
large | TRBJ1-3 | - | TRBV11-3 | CASSLTRGSGNTIYF | TGTGCCAGCAGCTTGACCAGGGGATCTGGAAACACCATATATTTT
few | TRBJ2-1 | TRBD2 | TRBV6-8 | CASRSPTSGSRNEQFF | TGTGCCAGCAGATCTCCAACTAGCGGGAGTAGGAATGAGCAGTTCTTC
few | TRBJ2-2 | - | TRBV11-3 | CASSLGSNTGELFF | TGTGCCAGCAGCTTGGGCTCGAACACCGGGGAGCTGTTTTTT
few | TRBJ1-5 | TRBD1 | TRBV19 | CASSMRLGQGADQPQHF | TGTGCCAGTAGTATGCGGCTGGGACAGGGGGCGGATCAGCCCCAGCATTTT
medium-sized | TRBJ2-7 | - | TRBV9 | CASSGRDNRDLSYEQYF | TGTGCCAGCAGTGGGAGAGATAACCGCGATCTCTCCTACGAGCAGTACTTC
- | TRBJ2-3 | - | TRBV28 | CATLPGDTDTQYF | TGTGCCACCCTACCGGGGGACACAGATACGCAGTATTTT
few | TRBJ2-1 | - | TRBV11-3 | CASSLLGTPKGDEQFF | TGTGCCAGCAGCTTACTTGGGACCCCTAAAGGAGATGAGCAGTTCTTC
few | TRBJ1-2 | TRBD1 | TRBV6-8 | CASGDRLPGYTF | TGTGCCTCTGGGGACAGGCTACCGGGCTACACCTTC
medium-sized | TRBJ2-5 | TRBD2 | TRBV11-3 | CASSLRLAGGGTQYF | TGTGCCAGCAGCTTAAGGCTAGCGGGAGGTGGGACCCAGTACTTC
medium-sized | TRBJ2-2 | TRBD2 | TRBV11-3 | CASSLSLAGTGELFF | TGTGCCAGCAGCTTATCACTAGCGGGCACCGGGGAGCTGTTTTTT
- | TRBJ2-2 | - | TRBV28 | CASSFPDSLLTGELFF | TGTGCCAGCAGCTTCCCGGACTCCCTACTCACCGGGGAGCTGTTTTTT
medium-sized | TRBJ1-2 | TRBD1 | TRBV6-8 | CASRAYPGQSYGYTF | TGTGCCAGCAGAGCTTATCCGGGACAGTCGTATGGCTACACCTTC
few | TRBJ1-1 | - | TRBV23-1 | CASSRSGNTEAFF | TGCGCCAGCAGCCGGTCGGGGAACACTGAAGCTTTCTTT
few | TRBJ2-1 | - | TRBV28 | CASSLGGSYNEQFF | TGTGCCAGCAGTTTAGGCGGCTCCTACAATGAGCAGTTCTTC